Listed below are T cell receptor beta chains from one sample, sequenced in a study of blood T cell repertoires in COVID-19. Clones were sequenced by immunoSEQ multiplex PCR, and TCRdb holds only the in-frame ones, with some missing. The data show about 50,000 clones, about 82% seen once. The sequenced material came from peripheral blood. The receptors originated from a woman aged 55-70 years with acute or convalescent COVID-19. Both conserved end residues are trimmed from each CDR3. Size values are once, few and many counts, or a class for expanded clones, and some rows have none.

V gene: TRBV28
J gene: TRBJ1-2
clone size: .
CDR3 protein: ASRTGGPFYGYT

V gene: TRBV5-1
J gene: TRBJ2-3
clone size: .
CDR3 protein: ASSLRQDSTDTQY

V gene: TRBV5-3
J gene: TRBJ1-1
clone size: .
CDR3 protein: ARSPQGANTEAF

V gene: TRBV6-2/TRBV6-3
J gene: TRBJ2-7
clone size: .
CDR3 protein: ASSLGLAGDAYEQY

V gene: TRBV19
J gene: TRBJ2-6
clone size: .
CDR3 protein: ASSRGLVTSGANVLT

V gene: TRBV5-4
J gene: TRBJ1-1
clone size: .
CDR3 protein: ASSLDRNTEAF

V gene: TRBV2
J gene: TRBJ1-2
clone size: few
CDR3 protein: ASSEATDYGYT

V gene: TRBV4-1
J gene: TRBJ1-2
clone size: .
CDR3 protein: ASSQDLMQANYGYT

V gene: TRBV7-2
J gene: TRBJ1-1
clone size: .
CDR3 protein: ASSRTVEAF

V gene: TRBV4-1
J gene: TRBJ2-1
clone size: .
CDR3 protein: ASSLRASSYNEQF

V gene: TRBV24-1
J gene: TRBJ2-1
clone size: once
CDR3 protein: ATSDLSGTGVYNEQF

V gene: TRBV2
J gene: TRBJ2-7
clone size: few
CDR3 protein: ASKIPSGFSYEQY

V gene: TRBV5-1
J gene: TRBJ1-2
clone size: .
CDR3 protein: ASRTSGYGYT

V gene: TRBV5-1
J gene: TRBJ2-5
clone size: .
CDR3 protein: ASSKDRVGGETQY

V gene: TRBV4-1
J gene: TRBJ1-1
clone size: .
CDR3 protein: ASSLGGNTEAF

V gene: TRBV30
J gene: TRBJ2-7
clone size: .
CDR3 protein: AWSGTSGMSSYEQY

V gene: TRBV19
J gene: TRBJ1-1
clone size: .
CDR3 protein: ASSITGGSEAF

V gene: TRBV5-1
J gene: TRBJ2-7
clone size: .
CDR3 protein: ASNPVQGGSYEQY

V gene: TRBV21-1
J gene: TRBJ1-1
clone size: .
CDR3 protein: ASQKSPGQGCAAF

V gene: TRBV5-1
J gene: TRBJ1-3
clone size: .
CDR3 protein: ASSSGQVRSGNTIY

V gene: TRBV7-3
J gene: TRBJ2-3
clone size: .
CDR3 protein: ASSPPGTGSDTQY

V gene: TRBV4-2
J gene: TRBJ1-5
clone size: .
CDR3 protein: ASSHVGQYQPQH

V gene: TRBV2
J gene: TRBJ1-5
clone size: .
CDR3 protein: ASMGTGGQPQH

V gene: TRBV7-6
J gene: TRBJ2-5
clone size: .
CDR3 protein: ASSLRTSGSPETQY

V gene: TRBV5-1
J gene: TRBJ1-1
clone size: .
CDR3 protein: ASSLTGLRRATEAF

V gene: TRBV6-5
J gene: TRBJ2-7
clone size: .
CDR3 protein: ASSTRLGSSYEQY

V gene: TRBV14
J gene: TRBJ1-3
clone size: few
CDR3 protein: ASSQVGGVRLSRSGNTIY

V gene: TRBV6-6
J gene: TRBJ2-7
clone size: .
CDR3 protein: AGRGQGGYEQY

V gene: TRBV5-4
J gene: TRBJ2-6
clone size: .
CDR3 protein: ASSFPGVGANVLT

V gene: TRBV6-4
J gene: TRBJ1-6
clone size: few
CDR3 protein: ASSDEGAGNRSPLH

V gene: TRBV6-6
J gene: TRBJ1-5
clone size: .
CDR3 protein: ASSPRGQALDQPQH

V gene: TRBV30
J gene: TRBJ2-2
clone size: .
CDR3 protein: AWSKSGELF

V gene: TRBV5-5
J gene: TRBJ1-1
clone size: .
CDR3 protein: ASSSQGREMGEAF

V gene: TRBV5-1
J gene: TRBJ2-3
clone size: .
CDR3 protein: ASSLGGTSGSAGDTQY

V gene: TRBV9
J gene: TRBJ2-3
clone size: .
CDR3 protein: ASSVGRGSTDTQY

V gene: TRBV10-2
J gene: TRBJ2-1
clone size: .
CDR3 protein: ASSTLAGGSYEQF

V gene: TRBV4-1
J gene: TRBJ2-7
clone size: .
CDR3 protein: ASSQEETGSFPYEQY

V gene: TRBV6-5
J gene: TRBJ1-5
clone size: .
CDR3 protein: ASSYTRTGNQPQH

V gene: TRBV5-1
J gene: TRBJ2-7
clone size: .
CDR3 protein: ASSPQDSLNYEQY

V gene: TRBV29-1
J gene: TRBJ1-5
clone size: .
CDR3 protein: SVLGGDSNQPQH

V gene: TRBV28
J gene: TRBJ2-7
clone size: .
CDR3 protein: ASSSSDRGRYEQY

V gene: TRBV5-4
J gene: TRBJ1-4
clone size: .
CDR3 protein: ASSLASGTGHSNEKLF

V gene: TRBV27
J gene: TRBJ2-3
clone size: .
CDR3 protein: ASSPYRRGQASTDTQY

V gene: TRBV25-1
J gene: TRBJ2-5
clone size: .
CDR3 protein: ASSPRITGKETQY

V gene: TRBV2
J gene: TRBJ1-5
clone size: .
CDR3 protein: ASSAERTGIQPQH

V gene: TRBV21-1
J gene: TRBJ1-2
clone size: .
CDR3 protein: ASSLTIDGGGPRGYT

V gene: TRBV9
J gene: TRBJ1-1
clone size: .
CDR3 protein: ASSADSKAEAF

V gene: TRBV18
J gene: TRBJ1-1
clone size: .
CDR3 protein: ASSPYRQELSEAF

V gene: TRBV30
J gene: TRBJ2-5
clone size: .
CDR3 protein: AWKGGIETQY

V gene: TRBV29-1
J gene: TRBJ1-3
clone size: .
CDR3 protein: SVRGSGNTIY

V gene: TRBV15
J gene: TRBJ1-6
clone size: .
CDR3 protein: ATSRVEGQNSPLH

V gene: TRBV18
J gene: TRBJ1-4
clone size: few
CDR3 protein: ASSPDRGTNEKLF

V gene: TRBV27
J gene: TRBJ2-2
clone size: .
CDR3 protein: ASSLYQGLNTGELF

V gene: TRBV7-9
J gene: TRBJ2-3
clone size: .
CDR3 protein: ASSLVGGLRGDTQY

V gene: TRBV19
J gene: TRBJ2-1
clone size: .
CDR3 protein: ASSIAADRGDNEQF